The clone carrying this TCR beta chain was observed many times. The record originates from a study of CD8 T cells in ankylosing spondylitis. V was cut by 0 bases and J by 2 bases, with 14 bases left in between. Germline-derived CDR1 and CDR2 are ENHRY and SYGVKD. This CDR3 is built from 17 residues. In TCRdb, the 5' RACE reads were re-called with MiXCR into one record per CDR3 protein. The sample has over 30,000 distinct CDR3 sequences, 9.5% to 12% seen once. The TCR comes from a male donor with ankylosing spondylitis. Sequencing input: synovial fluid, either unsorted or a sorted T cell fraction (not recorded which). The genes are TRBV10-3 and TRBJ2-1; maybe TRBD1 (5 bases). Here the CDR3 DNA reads TGTGCCATCAGTGAGTCAATTCAGGAGACAGCCTACAATGAGCAGTTCTTC. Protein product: CAISESIQETAYNEQFF.